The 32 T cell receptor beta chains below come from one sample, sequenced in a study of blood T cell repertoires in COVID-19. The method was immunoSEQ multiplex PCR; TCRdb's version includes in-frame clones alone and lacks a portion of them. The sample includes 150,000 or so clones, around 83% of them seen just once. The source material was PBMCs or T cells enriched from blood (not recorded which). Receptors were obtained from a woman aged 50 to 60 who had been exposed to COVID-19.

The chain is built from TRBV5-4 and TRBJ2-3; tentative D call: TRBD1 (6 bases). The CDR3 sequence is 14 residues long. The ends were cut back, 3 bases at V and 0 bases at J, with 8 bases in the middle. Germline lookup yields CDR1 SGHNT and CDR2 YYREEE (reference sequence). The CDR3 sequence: CASSWTASTDTQYF. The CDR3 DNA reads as TGTGCCAGCAGCTGGACAGCTAGCACAGATACGCAGTATTTT.

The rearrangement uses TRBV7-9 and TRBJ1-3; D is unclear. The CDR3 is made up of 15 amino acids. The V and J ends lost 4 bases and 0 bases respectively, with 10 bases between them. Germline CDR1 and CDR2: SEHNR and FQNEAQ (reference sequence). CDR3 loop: CASSSSRLSGNTIYF. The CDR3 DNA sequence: TGTGCCAGCAGCTCGTCGAGGCTCTCTGGAAACACCATATATTTT.

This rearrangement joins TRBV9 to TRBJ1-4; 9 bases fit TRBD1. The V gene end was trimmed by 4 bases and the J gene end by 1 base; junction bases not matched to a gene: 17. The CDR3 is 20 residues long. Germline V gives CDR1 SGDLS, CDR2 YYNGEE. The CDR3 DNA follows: TGTGCCAGCAGCTTCCACTCGGAGGGGGGACAGGGTGGAACTAATGAAAAACTGTTTTTT. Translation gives CASSFHSEGGQGGTNEKLFF.

CDR3 in amino acids: CASSSLPSGTSTDTQYF. For the CDR3, the DNA is TGTGCCAGCAGCTCCCTGCCTAGCGGAACTAGCACAGATACGCAGTATTTT. The chain joins TRBV7-6 to TRBJ2-3, with 7 bases aligning to TRBD2. CDR3 length: 17 amino acids. Germline V gene data show CDR1 as SGHVS and CDR2 as FNYEAQ. V was clipped by 4 bases and J by 0 bases; unmatched bases: 10. Combining the CDR3 with reference TRBV7-6 and TRBJ2-3 gives the whole variable domain GAGVSQSPRYKVTKRGQDVALRCDPISGHVSLYWYRQALGQGPEFLTYFNYEAQQDKSGLPNDRFSAERPEGSISTLTIQRTEQRDSAMYRCASSSLPSGTSTDTQYFGPGTRLTVL.

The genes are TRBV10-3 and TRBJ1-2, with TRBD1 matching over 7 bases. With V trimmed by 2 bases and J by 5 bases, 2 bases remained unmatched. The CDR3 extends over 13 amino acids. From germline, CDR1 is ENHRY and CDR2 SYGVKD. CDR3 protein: CAISEGTAYGYTF. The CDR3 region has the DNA TGTGCCATCAGTGAGGGGACAGCTTATGGCTACACCTTC.

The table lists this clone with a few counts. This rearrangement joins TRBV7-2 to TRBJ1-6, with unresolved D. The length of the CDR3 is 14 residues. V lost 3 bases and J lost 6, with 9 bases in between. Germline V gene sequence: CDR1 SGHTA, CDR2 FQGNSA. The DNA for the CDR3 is TGTGCCAGCAGCTTTTCCCAGGCTAATTCACCCCTCCACTTT. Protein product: CASSFSQANSPLHF.

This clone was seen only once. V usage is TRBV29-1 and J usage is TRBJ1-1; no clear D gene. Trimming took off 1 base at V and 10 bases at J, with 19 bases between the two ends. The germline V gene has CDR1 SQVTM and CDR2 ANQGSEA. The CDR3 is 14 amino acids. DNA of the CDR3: TGCAGCGTTGAAGTCTTCGGGAAAGACGACGGAGCTTTCTTT. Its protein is CSVEVFGKDDGAFF.

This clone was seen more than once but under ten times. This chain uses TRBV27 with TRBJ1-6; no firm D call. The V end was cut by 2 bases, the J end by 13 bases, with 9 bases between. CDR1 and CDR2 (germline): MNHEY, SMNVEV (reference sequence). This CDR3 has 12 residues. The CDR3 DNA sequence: TGTGCCAGCAGTTTAGGTCCGGGGCCCCTCCACTTT. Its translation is CASSLGPGPLHF.

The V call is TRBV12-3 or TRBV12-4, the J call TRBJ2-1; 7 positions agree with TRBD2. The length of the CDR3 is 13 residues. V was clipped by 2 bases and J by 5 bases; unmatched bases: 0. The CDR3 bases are TGTGCCAGCAGTTTAAGCGGGAACAATGAGCAGTTCTTC. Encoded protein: CASSLSGNNEQFF.

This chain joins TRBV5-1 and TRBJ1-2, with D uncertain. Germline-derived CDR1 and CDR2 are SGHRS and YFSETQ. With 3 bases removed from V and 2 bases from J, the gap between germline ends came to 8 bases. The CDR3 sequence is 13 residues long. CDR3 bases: TGCGCCAGCAGCTCCGGAGTGAACTATGGCTACACCTTC. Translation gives CASSSGVNYGYTF.

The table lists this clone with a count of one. CDR3 nucleotide sequence: TGTGCCAGCAGTGGACTTCACCAGGGGGCGAGGGACTATGGCTACACCTTC. Encoded protein: CASSGLHQGARDYGYTF. This rearrangement joins TRBV25-1 to TRBJ1-2; 8 bases match TRBD1. The V and J ends lost 4 bases and 3 bases, in that order; junction bases with no gene match: 13. Germline CDR1 MGHDK, CDR2 SYGVNS. This CDR3 has 17 residues.

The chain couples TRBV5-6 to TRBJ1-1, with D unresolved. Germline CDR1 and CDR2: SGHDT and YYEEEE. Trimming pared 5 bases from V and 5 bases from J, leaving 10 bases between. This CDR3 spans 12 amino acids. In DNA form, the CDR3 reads TGTGCCAGCAGTTTGCGAGGGACTGAAGCTTTCTTT. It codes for CASSLRGTEAFF.

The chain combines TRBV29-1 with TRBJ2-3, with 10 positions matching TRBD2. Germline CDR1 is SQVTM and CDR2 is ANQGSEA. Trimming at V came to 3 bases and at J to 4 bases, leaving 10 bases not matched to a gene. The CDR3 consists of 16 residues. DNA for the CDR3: TGCAGCGTTGAGGGGGCTAGCGGGGGTCTTGCAGATACGCAGTATTTT. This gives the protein CSVEGASGGLADTQYF.

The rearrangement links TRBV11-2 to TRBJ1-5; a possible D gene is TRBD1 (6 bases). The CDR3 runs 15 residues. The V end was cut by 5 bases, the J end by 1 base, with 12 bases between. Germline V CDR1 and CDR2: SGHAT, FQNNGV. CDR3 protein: CASSIQGFSNQPQHF. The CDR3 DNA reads TGTGCCAGCAGCATACAGGGATTCAGCAATCAGCCCCAGCATTTT.

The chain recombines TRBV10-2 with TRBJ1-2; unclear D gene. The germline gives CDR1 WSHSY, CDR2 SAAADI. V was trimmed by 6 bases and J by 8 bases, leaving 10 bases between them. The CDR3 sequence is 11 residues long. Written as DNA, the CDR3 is TGCGCCAGCAGCGACAATTTCGGCTACACCTTC. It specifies CASSDNFGYTF.

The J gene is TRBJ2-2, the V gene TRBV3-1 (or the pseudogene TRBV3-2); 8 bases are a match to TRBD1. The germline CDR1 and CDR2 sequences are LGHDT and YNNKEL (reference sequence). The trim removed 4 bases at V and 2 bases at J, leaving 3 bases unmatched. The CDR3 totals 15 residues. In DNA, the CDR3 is TGTGCCAGCAGCCTTGGACAGGGAAACACCGGGGAGCTGTTTTTT. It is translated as CASSLGQGNTGELFF.

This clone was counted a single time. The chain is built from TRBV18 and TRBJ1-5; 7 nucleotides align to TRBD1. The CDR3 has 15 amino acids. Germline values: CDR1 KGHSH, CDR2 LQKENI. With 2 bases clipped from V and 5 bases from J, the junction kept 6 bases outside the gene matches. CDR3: CASSPNQGDHQPQHF. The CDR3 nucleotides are TGTGCCAGCTCACCAAACCAGGGGGACCATCAGCCCCAGCATTTT.

The DNA for the CDR3 is TGTGCCAGCAGTCGGGTCGGCGGTAGCACAGATACGCAGTATTTT. It codes for CASSRVGGSTDTQYF. This chain uses TRBV9 with TRBJ2-3, with D uncertain. The V and J ends lost 5 bases and 0 bases respectively, with 13 bases between them. The CDR3 has 15 amino acids. Germline-derived CDR1 and CDR2 are SGDLS and YYNGEE.

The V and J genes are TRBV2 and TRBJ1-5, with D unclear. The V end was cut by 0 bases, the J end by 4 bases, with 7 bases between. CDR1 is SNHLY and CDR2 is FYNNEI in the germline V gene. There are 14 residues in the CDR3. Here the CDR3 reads CASSEAVRNQPQHF. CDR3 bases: TGTGCCAGCAGTGAAGCGGTGCGGAATCAGCCCCAGCATTTT.

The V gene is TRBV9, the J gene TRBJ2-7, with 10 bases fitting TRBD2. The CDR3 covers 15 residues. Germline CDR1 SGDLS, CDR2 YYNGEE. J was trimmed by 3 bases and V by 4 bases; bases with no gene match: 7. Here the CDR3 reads CASSSQREGRYEQYF. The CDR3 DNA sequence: TGTGCCAGCAGCTCCCAGCGGGAGGGCCGCTACGAGCAGTACTTC.

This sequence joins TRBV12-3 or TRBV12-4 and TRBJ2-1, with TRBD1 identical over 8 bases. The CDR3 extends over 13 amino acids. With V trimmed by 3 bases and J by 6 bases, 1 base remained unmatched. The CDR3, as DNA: TGTGCCAGCAGTTTGGACAGGGTCAATGAGCAGTTCTTC. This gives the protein CASSLDRVNEQFF.

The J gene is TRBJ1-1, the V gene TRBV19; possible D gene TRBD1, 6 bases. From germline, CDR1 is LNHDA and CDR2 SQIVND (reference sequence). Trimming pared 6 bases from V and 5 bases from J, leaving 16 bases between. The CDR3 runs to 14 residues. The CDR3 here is CASSAQGGWTEAFF. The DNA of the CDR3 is TGTGCCAGTAGCGCACAGGGCGGTTGGACTGAAGCTTTCTTT.

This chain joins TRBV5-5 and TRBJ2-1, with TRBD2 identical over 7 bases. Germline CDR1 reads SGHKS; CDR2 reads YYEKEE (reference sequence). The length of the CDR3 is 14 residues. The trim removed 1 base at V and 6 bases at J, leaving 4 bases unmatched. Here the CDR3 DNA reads TGTGCCAGCAGCTTGCCGGGGGGACTCAATGAGCAGTTCTTC. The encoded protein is CASSLPGGLNEQFF.

The CDR3 sequence is CASSFARGDTQYF. The CDR3 DNA follows: TGTGCCAGTAGTTTCGCTAGAGGGGATACGCAGTATTTT. The rearrangement uses TRBV19 and TRBJ2-3; tentatively, D is TRBD2 (5 bases). The CDR3 has 13 residues. The V gene's germline CDR1 is LNHDA and CDR2 SQIVND (reference sequence). Trimming pared 5 bases from V and 6 bases from J, leaving 12 bases between.

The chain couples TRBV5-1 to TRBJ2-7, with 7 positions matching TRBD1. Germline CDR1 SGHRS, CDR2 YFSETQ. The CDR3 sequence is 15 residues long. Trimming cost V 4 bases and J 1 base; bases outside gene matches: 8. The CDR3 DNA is TGCGCCAGCAGCAGGGGGCAGCTCTCTTCCTACGAGCAGTACTTC. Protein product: CASSRGQLSSYEQYF.

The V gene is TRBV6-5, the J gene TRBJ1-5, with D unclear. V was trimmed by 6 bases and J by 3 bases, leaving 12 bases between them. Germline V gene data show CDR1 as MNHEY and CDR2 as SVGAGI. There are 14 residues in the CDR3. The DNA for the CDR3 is TGTGCCAGCAGCCTAGGAGTACTCAATCAGCCCCAGCATTTT. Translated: CASSLGVLNQPQHF.

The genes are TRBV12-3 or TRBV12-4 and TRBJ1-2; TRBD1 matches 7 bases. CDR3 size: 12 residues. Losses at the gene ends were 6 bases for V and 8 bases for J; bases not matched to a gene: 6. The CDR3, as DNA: TGTGCCAGCAGCCGTACAGGGGACGGCTACACCTTC. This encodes CASSRTGDGYTF.

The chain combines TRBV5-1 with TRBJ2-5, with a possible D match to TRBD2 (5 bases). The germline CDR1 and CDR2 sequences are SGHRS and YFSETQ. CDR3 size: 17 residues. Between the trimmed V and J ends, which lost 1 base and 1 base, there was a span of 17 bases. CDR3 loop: CASSLSARGKSQETQYF. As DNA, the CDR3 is TGCGCCAGCAGCTTGAGCGCGCGAGGGAAATCCCAAGAGACCCAGTACTTC. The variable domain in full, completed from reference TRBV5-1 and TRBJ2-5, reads KAGVTQTPRYLIKTRGQQVTLSCSPISGHRSVSWYQQTPGQGLQFLFEYFSETQRNKGNFPGRFSGRQFSNSRSEMNVSTLELGDSALYLCASSLSARGKSQETQYFGPGTRLLVL.

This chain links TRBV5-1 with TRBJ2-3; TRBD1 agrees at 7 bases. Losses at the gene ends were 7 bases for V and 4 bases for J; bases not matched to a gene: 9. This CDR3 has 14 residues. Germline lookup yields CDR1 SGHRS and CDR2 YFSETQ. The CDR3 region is CASSIQGPPDTQYF. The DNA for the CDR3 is TGCGCCAGCTCCATACAGGGGCCCCCAGATACGCAGTATTTT.

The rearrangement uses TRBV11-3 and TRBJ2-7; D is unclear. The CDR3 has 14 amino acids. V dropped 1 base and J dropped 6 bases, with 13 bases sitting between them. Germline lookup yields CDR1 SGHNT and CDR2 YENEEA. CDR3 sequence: CASSLGGVGSEQYF. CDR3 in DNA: TGTGCCAGCAGCTTAGGCGGAGTAGGCTCCGAGCAGTACTTC.

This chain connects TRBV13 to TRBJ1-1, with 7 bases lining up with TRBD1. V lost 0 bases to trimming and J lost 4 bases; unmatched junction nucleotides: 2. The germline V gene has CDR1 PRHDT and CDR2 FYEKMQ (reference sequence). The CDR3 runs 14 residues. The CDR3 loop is CASSLGTGLTEAFF. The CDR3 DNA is TGTGCCAGCAGCTTAGGGACAGGGCTCACTGAAGCTTTCTTT.

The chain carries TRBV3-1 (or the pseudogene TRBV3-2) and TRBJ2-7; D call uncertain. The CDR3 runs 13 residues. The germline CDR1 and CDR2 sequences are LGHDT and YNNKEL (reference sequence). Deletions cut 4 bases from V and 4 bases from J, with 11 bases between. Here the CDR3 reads CASSLQPSYEQYF. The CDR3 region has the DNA TGTGCCAGCAGCCTACAACCTAGTTACGAGCAGTACTTC.